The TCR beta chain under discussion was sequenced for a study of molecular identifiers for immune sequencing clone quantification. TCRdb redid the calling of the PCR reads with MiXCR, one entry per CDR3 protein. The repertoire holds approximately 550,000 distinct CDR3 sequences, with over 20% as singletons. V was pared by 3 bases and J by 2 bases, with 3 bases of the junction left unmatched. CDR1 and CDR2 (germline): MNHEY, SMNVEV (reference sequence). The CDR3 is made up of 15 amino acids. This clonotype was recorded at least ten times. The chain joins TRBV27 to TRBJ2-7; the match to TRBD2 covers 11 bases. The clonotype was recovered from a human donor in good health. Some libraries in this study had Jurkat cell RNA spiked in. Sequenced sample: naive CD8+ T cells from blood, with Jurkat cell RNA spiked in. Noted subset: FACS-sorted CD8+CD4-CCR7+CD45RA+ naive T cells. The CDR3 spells CASSFGTSGPYEQYF. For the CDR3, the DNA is TGTGCCAGCAGTTTTGGGACTAGCGGCCCCTACGAGCAGTACTTC.